What follows describes a single T cell receptor (beta chain). This sample is part of a study of blood T cell repertoires in COVID-19. How the authors handled the data: The assay estimated nucleated cells by amplifying reference gene primers. TCRdb keeps only in-frame clones here, not all; method: immunoSEQ multiplex PCR. V and J calls plus clone size are reproduced from that table; the DNA served to infer D and trimming. The profile shows 250,000 to 300,000 clones, 88% of them singletons. Germline CDR1 reads GTSNPN; CDR2 reads SVGIG (reference sequence). J was trimmed by 2 bases and V by 8 bases; bases with no gene match: 10. This CDR3 has 14 residues.

This clonotype originated in a woman aged 30 to 39 with COVID-19, enrolled during active disease. The chain combines TRBV30 with TRBJ1-1, with 8 bases matching TRBD1. The material sequenced was peripheral blood. In DNA, the CDR3 is TGTGCCACCGACAGGGGAACCTTAAACACTGAAGCTTTCTTT. This gives the protein CATDRGTLNTEAFF.